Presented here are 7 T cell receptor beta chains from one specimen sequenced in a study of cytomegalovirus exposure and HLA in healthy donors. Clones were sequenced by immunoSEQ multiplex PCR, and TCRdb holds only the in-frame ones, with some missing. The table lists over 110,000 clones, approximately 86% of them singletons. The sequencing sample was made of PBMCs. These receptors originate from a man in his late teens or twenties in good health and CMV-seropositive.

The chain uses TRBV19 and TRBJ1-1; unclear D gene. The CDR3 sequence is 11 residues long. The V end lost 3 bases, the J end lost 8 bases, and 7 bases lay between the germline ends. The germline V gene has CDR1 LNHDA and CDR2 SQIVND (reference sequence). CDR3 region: CASSIYREAFF. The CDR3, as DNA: TGTGCCAGTAGTATCTACAGAGAAGCTTTCTTT. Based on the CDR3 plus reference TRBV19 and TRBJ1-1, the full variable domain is DGGITQSPKYLFRKEGQNVTLSCEQNLNHDAMYWYRQDPGQGLRLIYYSQIVNDFQKGDIAEGYSVSREKKESFPLTVTSAQKNPTAFYLCASSIYREAFFGQGTRLTVV.

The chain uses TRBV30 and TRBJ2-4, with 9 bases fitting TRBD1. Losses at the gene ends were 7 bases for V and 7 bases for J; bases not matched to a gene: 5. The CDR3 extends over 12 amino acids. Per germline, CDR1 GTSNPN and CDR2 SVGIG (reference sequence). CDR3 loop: CALTGGSNIQYF. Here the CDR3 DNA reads TGTGCCTTGACAGGGGGGAGTAACATTCAGTACTTC.

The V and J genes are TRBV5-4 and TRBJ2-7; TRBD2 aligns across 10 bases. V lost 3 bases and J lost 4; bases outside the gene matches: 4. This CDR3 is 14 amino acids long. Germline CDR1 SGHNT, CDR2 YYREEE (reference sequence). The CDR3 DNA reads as TGTGCCAGCAGCTCGACTAGCGGGTCTTACGAGCAGTACTTC. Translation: CASSSTSGSYEQYF.

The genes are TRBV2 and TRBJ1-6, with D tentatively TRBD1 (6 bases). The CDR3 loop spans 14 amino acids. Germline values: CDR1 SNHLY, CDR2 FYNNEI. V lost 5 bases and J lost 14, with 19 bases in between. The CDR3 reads CASSLNRDIRALHF. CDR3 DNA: TGTGCCAGCAGTTTGAACCGGGACATTAGAGCCCTCCACTTT.

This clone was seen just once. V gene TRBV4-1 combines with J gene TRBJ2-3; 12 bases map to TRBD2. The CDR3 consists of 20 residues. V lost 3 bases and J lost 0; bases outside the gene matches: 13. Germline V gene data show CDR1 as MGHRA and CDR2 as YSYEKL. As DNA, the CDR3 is TGCGCCAGCAGCCAGAGACTAGCGGGAGTAAGCCGTCCTAGCACAGATACGCAGTATTTT. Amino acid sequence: CASSQRLAGVSRPSTDTQYF.

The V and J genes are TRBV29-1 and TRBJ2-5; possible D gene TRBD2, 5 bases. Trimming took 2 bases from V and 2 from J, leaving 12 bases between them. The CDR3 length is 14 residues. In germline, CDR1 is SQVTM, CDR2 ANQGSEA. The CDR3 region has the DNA TGCAGCGTTGAATCCCCTGAGCGGCAAGAGACCCAGTACTTC. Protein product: CSVESPERQETQYF.

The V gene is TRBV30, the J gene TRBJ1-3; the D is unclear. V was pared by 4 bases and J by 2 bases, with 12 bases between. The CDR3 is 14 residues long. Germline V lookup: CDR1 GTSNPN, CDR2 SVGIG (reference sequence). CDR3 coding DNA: TGTGCCTGGAACGGGGAGGGCACTGGAAACACCATATATTTT. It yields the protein CAWNGEGTGNTIYF.